Below are 18 T cell receptor beta chains sequenced from a single sample in a study of blood T cell repertoires in COVID-19. Here immunoSEQ multiplex PCR was the method, and the copy in TCRdb shows in-frame clones only, minus some. The sample includes 350,000 or so clones, around 90% of them seen just once. Sequenced: PBMCs or T cells enriched from blood (not recorded which). The receptors come from a woman aged 25 to 45 who had recovered from COVID-19.

The rearrangement uses TRBV29-1 and TRBJ2-3; tentative D call: TRBD1 (6 bases). The germline V gene has CDR1 SQVTM and CDR2 ANQGSEA. This CDR3 has 14 residues. Trimming took 4 bases from V and 5 from J, leaving 16 bases between them. Here the CDR3 DNA reads TGCAGCGTTGCTTGGACAGCAGTAGGAGATACGCAGTATTTT. Protein product: CSVAWTAVGDTQYF.

The V call is TRBV6-5, the J call TRBJ1-3; perhaps TRBD1 as D (6 bases). V was pared by 8 bases and J by 1 base, with 15 bases between. The CDR3 contains 15 residues. The germline CDR1 and CDR2 sequences are MNHEY and SVGAGI. The CDR3 protein is CASGIRGGSGNTIYF. In nucleotides, the CDR3 is TGTGCCAGCGGGATAAGGGGGGGGTCTGGAAACACCATATATTTT.

V usage is TRBV5-8 and J usage is TRBJ2-2, with a tentative D call TRBD1 (5 bases). The length of the CDR3 is 14 residues. The germline V gene has CDR1 SGHTS and CDR2 YDEGEE. Trimming left V 4 bases short and J 3 bases short, with 10 bases between. CDR3 nucleotides: TGTGCCAGCAGCAGATCAGGGCACACCGGGGAGCTGTTTTTT. The encoded protein is CASSRSGHTGELFF.

The rearrangement joins TRBV9 to TRBJ1-2; 9 bases map to TRBD1. The CDR3 runs 15 residues. Germline lookup yields CDR1 SGDLS and CDR2 YYNGEE. Trimming at V came to 4 bases and at J to 7 bases, leaving 11 bases not matched to a gene. The CDR3 region has the DNA TGTGCCAGCAGCTCCCAGCGGACAGGGGCGGGTGGCTACACCTTC. As protein: CASSSQRTGAGGYTF.

This chain uses TRBV2 with TRBJ1-1; 8 positions match TRBD1. Germline lookup yields CDR1 SNHLY and CDR2 FYNNEI. V lost 7 bases to trimming and J lost 6 bases; unmatched junction nucleotides: 10. This CDR3 comprises 14 residues. DNA of the CDR3: TGTGCCAGCAACAAGCGGACAGGGATCGCTGAAGCTTTCTTT. This sequence encodes CASNKRTGIAEAFF.

The V and J genes are TRBV28 and TRBJ1-2, with D unresolved. Germline V gives CDR1 MDHEN, CDR2 SYDVKM. The CDR3 is made up of 17 amino acids. The V end was cut by 5 bases, the J end by 5 bases, with 24 bases between. The CDR3 coding sequence is TGTGCCAGCAGTGACTCTACGGATTCGACTACTTCTTATGGCTACACCTTC. It specifies CASSDSTDSTTSYGYTF.

This clone showed up just once. The CDR3 DNA follows: TGCGCCAGCAGCCAAAAAGACAGCTCTGGGGCCAACGTCCTGACTTTC. It yields the protein CASSQKDSSGANVLTF. The chain recombines TRBV4-1 with TRBJ2-6; maybe TRBD1 (5 bases). This CDR3 is 16 amino acids long. The ends were cut back, 2 bases at V and 0 bases at J, with 8 bases in the middle. Germline CDR1 reads MGHRA; CDR2 reads YSYEKL.

The chain combines TRBV6-2 or TRBV6-3 with TRBJ2-7; D is perhaps TRBD1 (5 bases). The CDR3 loop spans 14 amino acids. Germline CDR1 reads MNHEY; CDR2 reads SVGEGT. With 6 bases removed from V and 3 bases from J, the gap between germline ends came to 15 bases. The CDR3 DNA follows: TGTGCCAGCAGCTCACTTCTCCAGGGCTACGAGCAGTACTTC. Its translation is CASSSLLQGYEQYF.

The rearrangement links TRBV11-2 to TRBJ2-1, with 9 bases matching TRBD2. V gave up 4 bases and J gave up 9 bases; unmatched junction bases: 7. This CDR3 has 14 amino acids. CDR1 is SGHAT and CDR2 is FQNNGV in the germline V gene. The CDR3 nucleotides are TGTGCCAGCAGCTCCCTAGCGGGGATAGGTGAGCAGTTCTTC. Translation: CASSSLAGIGEQFF. The variable domain in full, completed from reference TRBV11-2 and TRBJ2-1, reads EAGVAQSPRYKIIEKRQSVAFWCNPISGHATLYWYQQILGQGPKLLIQFQNNGVVDDSQLPKDRFSAERLKGVDSTLKIQPAKLEDSAVYLCASSSLAGIGEQFFGPGTRLTVL.

The rearrangement links TRBV28 to TRBJ2-3; weak D call: TRBD2 (5 bases). CDR1 is MDHEN, CDR2 SYDVKM, per germline. The V end was cut by 3 bases, the J end by 9 bases, with 7 bases between. The CDR3 contains 11 residues. CDR3 coding DNA: TGTGCCAGCAGTTTCCCGGGGACGCAGTATTTT. It encodes CASSFPGTQYF.

The chain recombines TRBV7-2 with TRBJ1-2; D is perhaps TRBD1 (6 bases). The germline V gene has CDR1 SGHTA and CDR2 FQGNSA. The CDR3 runs to 12 residues. V was shortened by 2 bases and J by 7 bases, with 8 bases between the two germline ends. The CDR3 region has the DNA TGTGCCAGCAGCTTAATGGGGGCTGGCTACACCTTC. This sequence encodes CASSLMGAGYTF.

The rearrangement joins TRBV5-4 to TRBJ2-2; TRBD1 is a possible D gene (6 bases). V was pared by 4 bases and J by 4 bases, with 17 bases between. CDR1 is SGHNT, CDR2 YYREEE, per germline (reference sequence). The CDR3 loop spans 16 amino acids. This CDR3 reads CASSHQGLPGTGELFF. DNA of the CDR3: TGTGCCAGCAGCCACCAGGGGCTGCCGGGCACCGGGGAGCTGTTTTTT.

The genes are TRBV28 and TRBJ1-5, with 8 bases lining up with TRBD1. The CDR3 has 14 residues. CDR1 is MDHEN, CDR2 SYDVKM, per germline. The V and J ends lost 8 bases and 9 bases, in that order; junction bases with no gene match: 12. The DNA of the CDR3 is TGTGCCAGCGGGGATGACAGGGGCCTCTGGCCCCAGCATTTT. This codes for CASGDDRGLWPQHF.

V gene TRBV6-5 combines with J gene TRBJ1-6, with D hard to call. Looked up from germline, CDR1 is MNHEY and CDR2 is SVGAGI. The CDR3 has 13 amino acids. V was shortened by 6 bases and J by 9 bases, with 12 bases between the two germline ends. CDR3 nucleotide sequence: TGTGCCAGCAGGTTAACAGTCGGTTCACCCCTCCACTTT. The encoded protein is CASRLTVGSPLHF.

Worth noting for this clone: One junction end does not reproduce the germline sequence, and a read error may be involved. V is TRBV5-4 and J is TRBJ2-3; TRBD2 matches at 7 bases. Germline V gene sequence: CDR1 SGHNT, CDR2 YYREEE (reference sequence). The CDR3 has 12 residues. The CDR3 nucleotides are TGCCCTTTCCGGGGGGAGACAGATACGCAGTATTTT. This gives the protein CPFRGETDTQYF.

The gene calls are TRBV4-1 and TRBJ2-3, with TRBD2 matching over 7 bases. The V and J ends lost 3 bases and 2 bases, in that order; junction bases with no gene match: 2. Germline-derived CDR1 and CDR2 are MGHRA and YSYEKL. The length of the CDR3 is 14 residues. For the CDR3, the DNA is TGCGCCAGCAGCCAGAGACTAGCCACAGATACGCAGTATTTT. Its protein is CASSQRLATDTQYF.

This clone showed up just once. This chain connects TRBV15 to TRBJ2-1; 8 positions agree with TRBD2. In germline, CDR1 is LNHNV, CDR2 YYDKDF (reference sequence). The V gene end was trimmed by 1 base and the J gene end by 8 bases; junction bases not matched to a gene: 13. The CDR3 covers 17 residues. In DNA, the CDR3 is TGTGCCACCAGCAGAGGGATGGGACTAGATATCAACGATGAGCAGTTCTTC. As protein: CATSRGMGLDINDEQFF.

V is TRBV5-1 and J is TRBJ2-3, with TRBD2 matching 14 bases. The CDR3 is 16 amino acids. J lost 5 bases, V lost 4 bases, and 6 bases had no gene match. Germline-derived CDR1 and CDR2 are SGHRS and YFSETQ. CDR3 nucleotide sequence: TGCGCCAGCAGCGTAGGGACTAGCGGGGGCGGAGATACGCAGTATTTT. As protein: CASSVGTSGGGDTQYF.